The source of this TCR beta chain is a study of T-cell memory formation after mild COVID-19. Looking at the study overall: TCR clusters were mostly confined to one donor each. Study conclusions and caveats: Shrinking CD4+ clones were chiefly CM and EM; CD8+ ones were chiefly EMRA. Memory sampled before infection contained some responding clones, suggesting cross-reactive memory joined.

Concerning this clonotype: Its specificity is not known.

V was cut by 2 bases and J by 2 bases, with 16 bases left in between. This CDR3 comprises 15 residues. The germline gives CDR1 DFQATT, CDR2 SNEGSKA (reference sequence). A single record per CDR3 protein comes from TCRdb applying MiXCR to the 5' RACE reads. The sample lists roughly 550,000 distinct CDR3 sequences, roughly 22% occurring once. Sequenced sample: PBMCs or a T cell subset sorted from them (not recorded which). V gene TRBV20-1 combines with J gene TRBJ2-7; possible D gene TRBD1, 6 bases. The receptor was derived from an adult woman who had mild COVID-19 (a few samples of this study predate the infection). Cell type and time point are not known. The CDR3 region has the DNA TGCAGTGCTAGACCCCTCGGACAGCTAACCTACGAGCAGTACTTC. It yields the protein CSARPLGQLTYEQYF.